The following is a TCR beta chain sequence with its context. The second PCR ran roughly 7 to 12 cycles with a sample-barcoded 5' primer and J-beta primers. Every single cDNA molecule received a tag from a template-switch adaptor with 12 random nucleotides. MiXCR, run by TCRdb on the 5' RACE reads, gives a single entry per CDR3 protein. This sample has roughly 1,800,000 distinct CDR3 sequences, with less than 50% found just once. The sample belongs to a study of blood T cells in healthy people across ages. The receptor was derived from a woman aged 40 to 50 in good health. Material for sequencing was blood.

CDR3 sequence (DNA): TGTGCCAGCTCACCATTGCGGAGGCGCGAGCAGTACTTC. Encoded protein: CASSPLRRREQYF. The V call is TRBV18, the J call TRBJ2-7, with TRBD2 as a possible D gene (5 bases). CDR1 and CDR2 from the germline V gene are KGHSH and LQKENI. Trimming left V 2 bases short and J 6 bases short, with 11 bases between. There are 13 residues in the CDR3. Full variable domain (remainder filled in from reference TRBV18 and TRBJ2-7): NAGVMQNPRHLVRRRGQEARLRCSPMKGHSHVYWYRQLPEEGLKFMVYLQKENIIDESGMPKERFSAEFPKEGPSILRIQQVVRGDSAAYFCASSPLRRREQYFGPGTRLTVT.